This TCR beta chain was documented in a study of T cell repertoires in cytomegalovirus infection. Study-level findings and limits: It was HLA-C-restricted CMV-specific TCR beta clonotypes that dominated the response ex vivo.

The germline V gene encodes CDR1 SQVTM and CDR2 ANQGSEA. The CDR3 spans 15 residues. Trimming pared 5 bases from V and 2 bases from J, leaving 16 bases between. This clonotype appeared a few times. Its antigen remains unidentified. Via MiXCR, TCRdb re-called the reads, giving one row per CDR3 protein. Of nearly 550,000 distinct CDR3 sequences detected, 16% appear once; the ten largest clones hold more than 20%. The sample comprised CD8+ T cells from PBMCs. The chain employs TRBV29-1 and TRBJ2-4; D may be TRBD1 (5 bases). This TCR came from a human donor in good health (CMV status not recorded). Some clones in this sample may be carry-over from other donors' samples. The CDR3 DNA is TGCAGCGTTCGCCCCCGAGACAGTTCCAAAAACATTCAGTACTTC. Translating gives CSVRPRDSSKNIQYF.